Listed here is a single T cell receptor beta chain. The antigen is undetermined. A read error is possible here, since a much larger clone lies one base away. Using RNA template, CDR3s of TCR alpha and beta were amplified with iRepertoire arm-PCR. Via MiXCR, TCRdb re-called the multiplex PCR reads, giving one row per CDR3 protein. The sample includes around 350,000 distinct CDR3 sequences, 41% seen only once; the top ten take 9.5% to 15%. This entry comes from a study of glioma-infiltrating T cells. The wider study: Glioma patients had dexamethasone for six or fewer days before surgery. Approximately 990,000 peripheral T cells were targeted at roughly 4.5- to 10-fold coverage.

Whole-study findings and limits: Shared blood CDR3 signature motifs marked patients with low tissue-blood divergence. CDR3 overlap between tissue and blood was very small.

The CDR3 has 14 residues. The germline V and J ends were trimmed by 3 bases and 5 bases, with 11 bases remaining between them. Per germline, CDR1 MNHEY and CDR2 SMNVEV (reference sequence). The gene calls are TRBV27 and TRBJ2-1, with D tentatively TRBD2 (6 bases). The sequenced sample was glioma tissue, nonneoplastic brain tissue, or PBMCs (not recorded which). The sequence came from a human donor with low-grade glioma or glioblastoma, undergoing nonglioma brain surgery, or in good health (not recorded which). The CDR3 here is CASSLSSGHNEQFF. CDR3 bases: TGTGCCAGCAGTTTGAGTAGCGGTCACAATGAGCAGTTCTTC.